This T cell receptor beta chain is from a study of blood T cell repertoires in COVID-19. Study context: Nucleic acid was either cDNA or gDNA, and it came from T cells, B-cell-depleted T cells, or PBMCs.

Germline-derived CDR1 and CDR2 are MNHEY and SVGAGI. Trimming at V came to 5 bases and at J to 9 bases, leaving 7 bases not matched to a gene. There are 13 residues in the CDR3. Measured with immunoSEQ multiplex PCR; TCRdb has only the in-frame clones, and not every one. The table has approximately 190,000 clones, 70% to 85% seen once; the top ten hold about 6.9%. The genes are TRBV6-5 and TRBJ2-1; 7 nucleotides match TRBD2. Source material: peripheral blood. The source is a human donor with acute or convalescent COVID-19. The donor label of this sample is uncertain. In DNA form, the CDR3 reads TGTGCCAGCAGTAGCGGGATAAGGGGTGAGCAGTTCTTC. Protein product: CASSSGIRGEQFF.